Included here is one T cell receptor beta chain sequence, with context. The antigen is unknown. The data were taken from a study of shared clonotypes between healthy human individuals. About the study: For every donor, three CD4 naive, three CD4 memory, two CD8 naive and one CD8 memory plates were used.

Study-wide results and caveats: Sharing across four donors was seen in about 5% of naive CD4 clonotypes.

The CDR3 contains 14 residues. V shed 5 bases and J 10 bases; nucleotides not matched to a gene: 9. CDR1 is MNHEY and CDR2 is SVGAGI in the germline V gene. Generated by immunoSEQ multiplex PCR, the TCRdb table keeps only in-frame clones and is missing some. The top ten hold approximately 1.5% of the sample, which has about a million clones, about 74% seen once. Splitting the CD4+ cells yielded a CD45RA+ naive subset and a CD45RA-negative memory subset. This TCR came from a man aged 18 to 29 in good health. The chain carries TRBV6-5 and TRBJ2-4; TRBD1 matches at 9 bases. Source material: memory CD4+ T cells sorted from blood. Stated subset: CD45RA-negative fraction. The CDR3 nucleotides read TGTGCCAGCAGTCCCCCCGGGACAGGGTCTATTCAGTACTTC. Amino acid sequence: CASSPPGTGSIQYF.